One sample yielded the 3 T cell receptor beta chains listed below, sequenced in a study of control samples from healthy donors and cancer patients. Assay: immunoSEQ multiplex PCR; the TCRdb copy retains only in-frame clones and omits some. Of about 18,000 clones in the sample, around 80% are singletons; the top ten hold approximately 32%. The specimen sequenced was PBMCs. These receptors were obtained from a woman in her sixties or seventies with lung cancer.

The CDR3 is CASSFVGEGDNEQFF. CDR3 nucleotides: TGTGCCAGCAGCTTTGTAGGGGAAGGAGACAATGAGCAGTTCTTC. The chain carries TRBV7-2 and TRBJ2-1; weak D call: TRBD1 (5 bases). Germline-derived CDR1 and CDR2 are SGHTA and FQGNSA. Trimming removed 3 bases at V and 5 bases at J, with 14 bases between. This CDR3 contains 15 residues.

There are a few counts of this clone. For the CDR3, the DNA is TGTGCCAGCAGTTCCCCAGCGGGAGAAGGCTTGGAGCAGTTCTTC. Translating it yields CASSSPAGEGLEQFF. The chain employs TRBV6-2 or TRBV6-3 and TRBJ2-1; TRBD2 matches at 8 bases. The germline V gene has CDR1 MNHEY and CDR2 SVGEGT. V lost 4 bases to trimming and J lost 10 bases; unmatched junction nucleotides: 12. CDR3 length: 15 amino acids.

CDR3 amino acids: CASSEYRGPSQPQHF. In nucleotides, the CDR3 is TGTGCCAGCAGTGAATACCGGGGTCCCAGTCAGCCCCAGCATTTT. V and J are TRBV2 and TRBJ1-5, with D uncertain. Trimming shortened V by 2 bases and J by 6 bases, and 14 bases separated the two germline ends. Germline V gives CDR1 SNHLY, CDR2 FYNNEI. This CDR3 region has 15 residues.